This T cell receptor (beta chain) came from a study of beta chain features in type 1 diabetes. Study-level points and caveats: Across all four CD4+ subsets, people with type 1 diabetes showed modestly shorter TCRB CDR3s.

There was one heparinised blood draw per donor, averaging roughly 120 mL. This CDR3 spans 16 amino acids. V was cut by 6 bases and J by 0 bases, with 18 bases left in between. CDR1 is SQVTM and CDR2 is ANQGSEA in the germline V gene. The study reverse transcribed the entire isolated RNA, so it sequenced expressed TCRB transcripts. Libraries were prepared by immunoSEQ multiplex PCR; TCRdb keeps only in-frame clonotypes and omits some of them. The table records some 150,000 clones, around 13% of them present only once. Comments on this clone: Its matching antigen is unknown.

The sequence derives from a man in his late teens or twenties with type 1 diabetes. Material: central memory CD4+ T cells from blood. The chain links TRBV29-1 to TRBJ1-3; D call uncertain. The CDR3 nucleotides are TGCAGCGTCCTTTCTTTCGACGGGAGCTCTGGAAACACCATATATTTT. Translation gives CSVLSFDGSSGNTIYF.